This TCR beta chain stems from a study of cytomegalovirus exposure and HLA in healthy donors. With respect to this clone: The antigen remains undetermined.

V lost 3 bases, J lost 3 bases, and 6 bases stayed unmatched. This CDR3 contains 16 residues. CDR1 and CDR2 from the germline V gene are SGHRS and YFSETQ. Primers: 60 Vbeta forward and 13 Jbeta reverse. Sequenced by immunoSEQ multiplex PCR; TCRdb stores in-frame clones only, minus some. The top ten clones hold under 2% of a sample with about 130,000 clones, roughly 9.8% of them seen once. Study conclusions and caveats: As immune exposure information, only CMV serostatus was available. Further analysis, carried out later, found HLA-associated TCR beta chains more clonally expanded than equally common other chains. DRB1 had the most TCR associations and HLA-C the fewest, a later analysis found, with rates varying by HLA locus.

This TCR came from a man in his fifties or sixties in good health and CMV-seronegative. Sample: PBMCs. The chain carries TRBV5-1 and TRBJ2-1, with 10 bases matching TRBD2. The CDR3 spells CASSSSSGGVYNEQFF. CDR3 coding DNA: TGCGCCAGCAGCTCGTCAAGCGGGGGGGTCTACAATGAGCAGTTCTTC.